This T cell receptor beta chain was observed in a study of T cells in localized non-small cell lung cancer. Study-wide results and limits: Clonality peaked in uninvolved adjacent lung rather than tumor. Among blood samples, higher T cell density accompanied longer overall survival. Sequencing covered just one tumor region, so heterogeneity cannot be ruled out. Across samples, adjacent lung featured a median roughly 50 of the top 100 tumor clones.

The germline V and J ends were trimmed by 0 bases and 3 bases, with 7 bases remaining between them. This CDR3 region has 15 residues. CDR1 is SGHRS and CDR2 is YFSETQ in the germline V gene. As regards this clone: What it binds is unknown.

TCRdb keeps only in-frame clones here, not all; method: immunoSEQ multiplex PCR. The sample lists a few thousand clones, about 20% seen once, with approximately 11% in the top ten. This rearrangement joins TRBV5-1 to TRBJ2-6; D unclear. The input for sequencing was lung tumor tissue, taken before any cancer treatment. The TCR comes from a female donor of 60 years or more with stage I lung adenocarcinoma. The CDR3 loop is CASSLAVGGANVLTF. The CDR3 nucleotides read TGCGCCAGCAGCTTGGCAGTGGGTGGGGCCAACGTCCTGACTTTC. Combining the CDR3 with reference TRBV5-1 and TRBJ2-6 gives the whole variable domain KAGVTQTPRYLIKTRGQQVTLSCSPISGHRSVSWYQQTPGQGLQFLFEYFSETQRNKGNFPGRFSGRQFSNSRSEMNVSTLELGDSALYLCASSLAVGGANVLTFGAGSRLTVL.